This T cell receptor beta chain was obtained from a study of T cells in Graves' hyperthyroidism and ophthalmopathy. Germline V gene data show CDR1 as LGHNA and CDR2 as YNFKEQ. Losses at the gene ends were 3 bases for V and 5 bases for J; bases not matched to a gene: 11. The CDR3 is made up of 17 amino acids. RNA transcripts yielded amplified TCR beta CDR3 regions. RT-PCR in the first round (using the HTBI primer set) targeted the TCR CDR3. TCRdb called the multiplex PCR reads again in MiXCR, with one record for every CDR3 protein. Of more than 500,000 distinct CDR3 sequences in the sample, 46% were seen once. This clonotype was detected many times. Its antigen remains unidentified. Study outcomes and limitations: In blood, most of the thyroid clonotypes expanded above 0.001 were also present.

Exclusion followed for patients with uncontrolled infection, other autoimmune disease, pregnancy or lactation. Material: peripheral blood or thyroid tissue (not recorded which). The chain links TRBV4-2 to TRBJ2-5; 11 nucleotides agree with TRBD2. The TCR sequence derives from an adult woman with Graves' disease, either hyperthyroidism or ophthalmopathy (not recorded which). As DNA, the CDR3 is TGTGCCAGCAGCCAGGATAGCGGGAGGGTAACTGGGGAGACCCAGTACTTC. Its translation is CASSQDSGRVTGETQYF.